Below, one T cell receptor (beta chain) is given with its context. Its antigen is not identified. Repertoires were generated with immunoSEQ multiplex PCR, while TCRdb's copy carries only in-frame clones and drops some. The data contain about 12,000 clones, around 80% of them singletons. These data originate in a study of PD-1 blockade in classical Hodgkin lymphoma. Study conclusions and caveats: Among the patients, those starting nivolumab under 1 year after ASCT were excluded. The CD4+ diversity rise by C4D1 was clearest in complete responders. The study reported lower baseline TCR diversity in newly diagnosed patients than in healthy donors.

Each of the patients experienced relapse following autologous stem cell transplantation, and their brentuximab vedotin exposure differed. Isolated CD8+ T cells were derived from thawed PBMCs through magnetic negative selection. The study recorded best responses of complete response, partial response or progressive disease. V gave up 3 bases and J gave up 2 bases, with 8 bases separating them. Germline CDR1 MDHEN, CDR2 SYDVKM. CDR3 length: 14 residues. Material: CD8+ T cells from blood, obtained at baseline. This chain joins TRBV28 and TRBJ1-3; the D gene is possibly TRBD1 (6 bases). The TCR originated in a human donor with classical Hodgkin lymphoma. The CDR3 region has the DNA TGTGCCAGCAGTTTGGCAGGGGCTGGAAACACCATATATTTT. Protein product: CASSLAGAGNTIYF. Using reference TRBV28 and TRBJ1-3 for the parts outside the CDR3, the full variable domain is DVKVTQSSRYLVKRTGEKVFLECVQDMDHENMFWYRQDPGLGLRLIYFSYDVKMKEKGDIPEGYSVSREKKERFSLILESASTNQTSMYLCASSLAGAGNTIYFGEGSWLTVV.